This entry lists 8 T cell receptor beta chains sequenced from one sample in a study of follicular helper T cells after annual influenza vaccination. Produced via immunoSEQ multiplex PCR; TCRdb's table is partial and in-frame only. The sample shows about 14,000 clones, about four fifths of them seen only once. The time point here: 2015-2016 season, pre-vaccination. Sequencing used CXCR5- memory CD4+ T cells sorted from blood, obtained on the day of influenza vaccination. The source is an adult who received the influenza vaccine.

V usage is TRBV5-1 and J usage is TRBJ2-6; the match to TRBD1 covers 9 bases. With V trimmed by 8 bases and J by 2 bases, 8 bases remained unmatched. The CDR3 has 16 residues. CDR1 SGHRS and CDR2 YFSETQ come from the germline V gene. The CDR3 region is CASSEQGAPGANVLTF. The CDR3 DNA sequence: TGCGCCAGTAGCGAACAGGGGGCGCCTGGGGCCAACGTCCTGACTTTC.

The rearrangement links TRBV5-8 to TRBJ2-3, with 16 bases aligning to TRBD2. Germline V gene sequence: CDR1 SGHTS, CDR2 YDEGEE. The CDR3 length is 18 residues. V shed 5 bases and J 2 bases; nucleotides not matched to a gene: 8. The DNA for the CDR3 is TGTGCCAGCAGTACCCCGGGACTAGCGGGGGGGATCACAGATACGCAGTATTTT. Amino acids: CASSTPGLAGGITDTQYF.

This chain links TRBV7-8 with TRBJ2-5, with 15 bases identical to TRBD2. V lost 5 bases and J lost 5; bases outside the gene matches: 9. Per germline, CDR1 SGHVS and CDR2 FQNEAQ. The CDR3 sequence is 17 residues long. The CDR3 here is CASSPGLAGGSGETQYF. The DNA of the CDR3 is TGTGCCAGCAGCCCCGGACTAGCGGGGGGGAGTGGGGAGACCCAGTACTTC.

The chain carries TRBV4-3 and TRBJ2-3, with 11 nucleotides matching TRBD2. CDR1 and CDR2 from the germline V gene are LGHNA and YSLEER. The CDR3 spans 17 residues. J gave up 1 base and V 5 bases, and 8 bases lay outside the gene matches. CDR3 protein: CASSARVSGGGTDTQYF. In nucleotides, the CDR3 is TGCGCCAGCAGCGCCCGCGTTAGCGGGGGGGGCACAGATACGCAGTATTTT.

The chain employs TRBV15 and TRBJ2-7; 8 bases align to TRBD2. The V gene's germline CDR1 is LNHNV and CDR2 YYDKDF (reference sequence). CDR3 length: 16 residues. The J segment lost 1 base and the V segment lost 0 bases, leaving 5 bases of the junction unmatched. The CDR3 DNA reads TGTGCCACCAGCAGAGAGTTAGCGGGGTTATCCTACGAGCAGTACTTC. Its protein is CATSRELAGLSYEQYF.

The CDR3 DNA sequence: TGTGCCAGCAGCTCCCTCGGACACTCAAACACCGGGGAGCTGTTTTTT. It specifies CASSSLGHSNTGELFF. The chain combines TRBV11-3 with TRBJ2-2, with D possibly matching TRBD1 (5 bases). V was trimmed by 4 bases and J by 2 bases, leaving 14 bases between them. The germline CDR1 and CDR2 sequences are SGHNT and YENEEA. This CDR3 region has 16 residues.

In DNA form, the CDR3 reads TGTGCCAGCAGACCTATACGCAATCAGCCCCAGCATTTT. It translates to CASRPIRNQPQHF. The genes are TRBV2 and TRBJ1-5; D is undetermined. CDR3 length: 13 residues. The V and J ends lost 6 bases and 2 bases respectively, with 8 bases between them. CDR1 and CDR2 (germline): SNHLY, FYNNEI.

This clone has only a few counts. The chain couples TRBV11-2 to TRBJ1-2; D remains unclear. Germline V lookup: CDR1 SGHAT, CDR2 FQNNGV. Trimming shortened V by 1 base and J by 7 bases, and 10 bases separated the two germline ends. There are 13 residues in the CDR3. CDR3 protein: CASSLASGFGYTF. The CDR3, as DNA: TGTGCCAGCAGCTTAGCAAGCGGTTTTGGCTACACCTTC.